The 10 T cell receptor beta chains presented below share a single source sample, sequenced in a study of early T cells in non-severe SARS-CoV-2 infection. A single record per CDR3 protein comes from TCRdb applying MiXCR to the 5' RACE reads. There are about 42,000 distinct CDR3 sequences in the sample; over 6% occur only once, and roughly 5.1% lies in the top ten. The sample taken for sequencing was whole blood. All receptors derive from an adult who was a healthcare worker with PCR-confirmed SARS-CoV-2 infection or an uninfected control (not recorded which).

This clonotype was observed many times. This chain links TRBV2 with TRBJ1-2; 10 bases agree with TRBD1. The trim removed 1 base at V and 8 bases at J, leaving 4 bases unmatched. Germline loops: CDR1 SNHLY, CDR2 FYNNEI. The CDR3 totals 14 residues. The CDR3 region has the DNA TGTGCCAGCAGTGAAGTGACAGGGGGCGAGGGCTACACCTTC. Amino acid sequence: CASSEVTGGEGYTF.

The J gene is TRBJ2-7, the V gene TRBV12-3 or TRBV12-4; perhaps TRBD1 as D (5 bases). Trimming cost V 7 bases and J 2 bases, with 15 bases left between them. The CDR3 extends over 14 amino acids. The CDR3, as DNA: TGTGCCAGCACCCAGGGATCTACCCCCTACGAGCAGTACTTC. This codes for CASTQGSTPYEQYF.

There are a few counts of this clonotype. The rearrangement joins TRBV6-6 to TRBJ2-2; TRBD1 matches 8 bases. Unmatched junction bases numbered 11, after V lost 3 bases and J lost 5 bases. This CDR3 has 17 residues. Germline V gene data show CDR1 as MNHNY and CDR2 as SVGAGI (reference sequence). The CDR3 DNA sequence: TGTGCCAGCAGTTATCCGGGGACAGGCAGTAGGACCGGGGAGCTGTTTTTT. It is translated as CASSYPGTGSRTGELFF.

This clonotype showed up just a few times. Here the CDR3 reads CASSEVISFTDTQYF. The CDR3 region has the DNA TGTGCCAGCAGTGAAGTTATTAGCTTCACAGATACGCAGTATTTT. The J gene is TRBJ2-3, the V gene TRBV2, with D hard to call. CDR3 length equals 15 residues. Trimming pared 1 base from V and 2 bases from J, leaving 10 bases between. Germline V gene lookup returns CDR1 SNHLY and CDR2 FYNNEI.

This clonotype was seen a few times. The V and J genes are TRBV20-1 and TRBJ1-1; 8 positions match TRBD1. Losses at the gene ends were 6 bases for V and 1 base for J; bases not matched to a gene: 7. Germline lookup yields CDR1 DFQATT and CDR2 SNEGSKA (reference sequence). The CDR3 is 14 amino acids. CDR3 nucleotide sequence: TGCAGTGCCAGACAGGGGCCCCCGAACACTGAAGCTTTCTTT. The encoded protein is CSARQGPPNTEAFF.

This chain links TRBV20-1 with TRBJ1-4; TRBD1 might be the D (5 bases). The germline V and J ends were trimmed by 4 bases and 3 bases, with 9 bases remaining between them. In germline, CDR1 is DFQATT, CDR2 SNEGSKA (reference sequence). This CDR3 comprises 13 residues. CDR3 sequence reads: CSATTGPNEKLFF. The CDR3 coding sequence is TGCAGTGCTACCACAGGTCCTAATGAAAAACTGTTTTTT.

This clonotype was found many times. This chain joins TRBV7-9 and TRBJ2-7; D not certain. The V end was cut by 1 base, the J end by 1 base, with 5 bases between. The germline CDR1 and CDR2 sequences are SEHNR and FQNEAQ (reference sequence). The CDR3 spans 13 residues. The CDR3 DNA sequence: TGTGCCAGCAGCTTAGACGGGTCCTACGAGCAGTACTTC. This sequence encodes CASSLDGSYEQYF.

The V call is TRBV5-1, the J call TRBJ2-7; D is perhaps TRBD2 (5 bases). Germline V lookup: CDR1 SGHRS, CDR2 YFSETQ. V lost 5 bases to trimming and J lost 2 bases, with 14 bases between them. The CDR3 has 14 residues. The CDR3 loop reads CASRKGGSTYEQYF. The CDR3, as DNA: TGCGCCAGCAGAAAGGGCGGGTCTACCTACGAGCAGTACTTC.

Ten or more counts support this clonotype. The chain employs TRBV12-3 or TRBV12-4 and TRBJ1-6; tentative D call: TRBD1 (6 bases). This CDR3 has 14 amino acids. V dropped 3 bases and J dropped 4 bases, with 7 bases sitting between them. This chain's CDR3 is CASSLTGYNSPLHF. The CDR3 DNA sequence: TGTGCCAGCAGTTTGACAGGTTATAATTCACCCCTCCACTTT.

The table lists this clonotype with a few counts. This sequence joins TRBV11-2 and TRBJ1-2, with D tentatively TRBD1 (5 bases). The CDR3 runs to 13 residues. The V gene's germline CDR1 is SGHAT and CDR2 FQNNGV. Deletions cut 5 bases from V and 2 bases from J, with 9 bases between. CDR3 nucleotide sequence: TGTGCCAGCAGCCAGGGAGAAAACTATGGCTACACCTTC. It is translated as CASSQGENYGYTF.